This TCR beta chain came from a study of blood T cell repertoires in COVID-19. Whole-study context: Researchers got acute and convalescent COVID-19 samples from the United States, Italy and Spain. T cells, B-cell-depleted T cells, or PBMCs supplied cDNA or gDNA.

As originally analysed: Amplification with reference gene primers provided the estimates of nucleated cell counts. Produced via immunoSEQ multiplex PCR; TCRdb's table is partial and in-frame only. V and J calls and clone size are given by that table; D and trimming were obtained from the DNA. The table lists over 300,000 clones, roughly 82% of them singletons. Trimming removed 2 bases from V and 4 bases from J; junction bases left unmatched: 15. CDR3 length: 19 residues. Germline lookup yields CDR1 SGHDT and CDR2 YYEEEE. The clonotype was recovered from a woman between 50 and 59 years old with acute or convalescent COVID-19. The sequenced material came from peripheral blood. This sequence joins TRBV5-6 and TRBJ2-7; TRBD2 matches at 13 bases. The CDR3 reads CASSLTPGTSGKAVYEQYF. The CDR3 DNA sequence: TGTGCCAGCAGCTTAACCCCCGGGACTAGCGGGAAGGCCGTATACGAGCAGTACTTC.